Listed below are T cell receptor beta chains from one sample, sequenced in a study of precursors of human CD4 cytotoxic T cells. Via MiXCR, TCRdb re-called the reads, giving one row per CDR3 protein. The table includes about 740 distinct CDR3 sequences, 15% to 20% detected once. What was sequenced was memory CD4+ T cells from blood (PBMCs). The receptors derive from a human donor in good health. CDR3s include the opening cysteine and the closing phenylalanine or tryptophan. The order of the fields is CDR3 protein, V gene, D gene, J gene. A D gene is named only where the DNA matches it firmly.

CDR3 protein: CATSPRTSGSREQYF
V gene: TRBV15
D gene: TRBD2
J gene: TRBJ2-7

CDR3 protein: CASSLVASGRANEQFF
V gene: TRBV5-1
D gene: TRBD2
J gene: TRBJ2-1

CDR3 protein: CASSQLTSPGAQYF
V gene: TRBV3-1
D gene: TRBD2
J gene: TRBJ2-5

CDR3 protein: CASSSLPGQGGGYF
V gene: TRBV7-2
D gene: -
J gene: TRBJ2-3

CDR3 protein: CASSPVRGLVNEQFF
V gene: TRBV7-8
D gene: -
J gene: TRBJ2-1

CDR3 protein: CASSLRQGWGYTF
V gene: TRBV27
D gene: TRBD1
J gene: TRBJ1-2

CDR3 protein: CASSLAVQETQYF
V gene: TRBV12-3/TRBV12-4
D gene: -
J gene: TRBJ2-5

CDR3 protein: CASSVGTSGRNTYEQYF
V gene: TRBV2
D gene: TRBD2
J gene: TRBJ2-7

CDR3 protein: CASRANAGTSYHNEQFF
V gene: TRBV27
D gene: TRBD2
J gene: TRBJ2-1

CDR3 protein: CASARTGNTEAFF
V gene: TRBV7-2
D gene: TRBD1
J gene: TRBJ1-1

CDR3 protein: CASSMGLEGNEQFF
V gene: TRBV5-1
D gene: TRBD2
J gene: TRBJ2-1

CDR3 protein: CSAYKTGSYNEQFF
V gene: TRBV20-1
D gene: -
J gene: TRBJ2-1

CDR3 protein: CASSQGTRMNTEAFF
V gene: TRBV3-1
D gene: -
J gene: TRBJ1-1

CDR3 protein: CSARDWGNSGSSYEQYF
V gene: TRBV20-1
D gene: TRBD2
J gene: TRBJ2-7

CDR3 protein: CASSFRSAYEQYF
V gene: TRBV27
D gene: -
J gene: TRBJ2-7

CDR3 protein: CASSYSRGSNQPQHF
V gene: TRBV6-5
D gene: -
J gene: TRBJ1-5

CDR3 protein: CASQTRPGSYEQYF
V gene: TRBV10-2
D gene: -
J gene: TRBJ2-7

CDR3 protein: CATSRGWGNQPQHF
V gene: TRBV28
D gene: -
J gene: TRBJ1-5

CDR3 protein: CSGWGTGAADTQYF
V gene: TRBV29-1
D gene: TRBD1
J gene: TRBJ2-3

CDR3 protein: CASSLGGTDKTGELFF
V gene: TRBV5-1
D gene: TRBD1
J gene: TRBJ2-2

CDR3 protein: CASSKGPGENEQFF
V gene: TRBV21-1
D gene: -
J gene: TRBJ2-1

CDR3 protein: CASTQGLALVGELFF
V gene: TRBV28
D gene: TRBD2
J gene: TRBJ2-2

CDR3 protein: CASSRGQALDTGELFF
V gene: TRBV6-5
D gene: TRBD1
J gene: TRBJ2-2

CDR3 protein: CASSHFRGQDEQFF
V gene: TRBV12-3/TRBV12-4
D gene: -
J gene: TRBJ2-1

CDR3 protein: CSARELGQFNQPQHF
V gene: TRBV20-1
D gene: -
J gene: TRBJ1-5

CDR3 protein: CSARTWRTNEKLFF
V gene: TRBV20-1
D gene: -
J gene: TRBJ1-4

CDR3 protein: CASSLSGGGEAFF
V gene: TRBV7-2
D gene: -
J gene: TRBJ1-1

CDR3 protein: CALGLADTDTQYF
V gene: TRBV12-3/TRBV12-4
D gene: TRBD2
J gene: TRBJ2-3

CDR3 protein: CASSPRRDEQFF
V gene: TRBV18
D gene: -
J gene: TRBJ2-1

CDR3 protein: CASSGGGTGIREQYF
V gene: TRBV7-2
D gene: -
J gene: TRBJ2-7

CDR3 protein: CASRSAGRYNEQFF
V gene: TRBV2
D gene: -
J gene: TRBJ2-1

CDR3 protein: CASSLGQNSNQPQHF
V gene: TRBV5-5
D gene: -
J gene: TRBJ1-5

CDR3 protein: CASSLGQGRYEQYF
V gene: TRBV4-2
D gene: TRBD1
J gene: TRBJ2-7

CDR3 protein: CASSLGGTSYEQYF
V gene: TRBV5-6
D gene: -
J gene: TRBJ2-7

CDR3 protein: CSASLRTGGYGYF
V gene: TRBV20-1
D gene: TRBD1
J gene: TRBJ2-7

CDR3 protein: CSVEAATQETQYF
V gene: TRBV29-1
D gene: -
J gene: TRBJ2-5

CDR3 protein: CASSLRHHRETQYF
V gene: TRBV5-1
D gene: -
J gene: TRBJ2-5

CDR3 protein: CASSRAGFTGELFF
V gene: TRBV12-3/TRBV12-4
D gene: -
J gene: TRBJ2-2

CDR3 protein: CASSQGLGTGSYEQYF
V gene: TRBV4-2
D gene: TRBD1
J gene: TRBJ2-7

CDR3 protein: CASSVSTGVFGNTIYF
V gene: TRBV5-1
D gene: TRBD1
J gene: TRBJ1-3

CDR3 protein: CSAGSGNSPLHF
V gene: TRBV20-1
D gene: -
J gene: TRBJ1-6

CDR3 protein: CASSLRDLKNIQYF
V gene: TRBV13
D gene: -
J gene: TRBJ2-4

CDR3 protein: CATSQGETQYF
V gene: TRBV24-1
D gene: -
J gene: TRBJ2-5

CDR3 protein: CSARDQGKSNQPQHF
V gene: TRBV20-1
D gene: -
J gene: TRBJ1-5